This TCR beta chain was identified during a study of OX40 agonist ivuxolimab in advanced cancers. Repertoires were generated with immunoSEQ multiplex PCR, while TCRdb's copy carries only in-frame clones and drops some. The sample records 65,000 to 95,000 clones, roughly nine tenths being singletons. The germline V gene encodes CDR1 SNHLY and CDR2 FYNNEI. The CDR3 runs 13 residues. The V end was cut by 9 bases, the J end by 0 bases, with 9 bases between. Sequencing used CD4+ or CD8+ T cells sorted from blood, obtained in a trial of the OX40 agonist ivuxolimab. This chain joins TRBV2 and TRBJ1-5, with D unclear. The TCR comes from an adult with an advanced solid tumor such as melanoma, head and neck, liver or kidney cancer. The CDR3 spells CASRPDSNQPQHF. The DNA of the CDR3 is TGTGCCAGTCGACCGGATAGCAATCAGCCCCAGCATTTT.